Shown below are 19 T cell receptor beta chains from a single sample sequenced in a study of regulatory T cells in long-lasting Graves disease. Time point indicated: newly diagnosed GD, antithyroid drugs for less than 3 months. Generation of the TCR library employed RNA extracted from PBMCs. Library construction for TCR beta used iRepertoire HTBI primers and Arm-PCR of CDR3 regions. TCRdb recomputed calls from the multiplex PCR reads with MiXCR, one row per CDR3 protein. Of 440,000 or so distinct CDR3 sequences in the sample, roughly 17% were seen once. These data were also filed under a second study, of T cells in Graves' hyperthyroidism and ophthalmopathy.

Material: peripheral blood mononuclear cells (PBMCs), obtained at new diagnosis, from a patient treated with antithyroid drugs. These TCRs come from a woman aged 30 to 39 with Graves disease.

The sample holds many counts of this clonotype. V gene TRBV28 combines with J gene TRBJ2-7, with 10 nucleotides matching TRBD2. The ends lost 8 bases at V and 7 bases at J; junction bases unmatched: 5. The germline V gene has CDR1 MDHEN and CDR2 SYDVKM. This CDR3 is built from 12 residues. This chain's CDR3 is CASSGLAREQYF. The CDR3 bases are TGTGCCAGCTCGGGACTAGCGAGGGAGCAGTACTTC.

In its sample, this clonotype was seen a few times. This sequence joins TRBV13 and TRBJ2-7; TRBD1 or TRBD2 may be the D gene (6 bases each). Germline CDR1 PRHDT, CDR2 FYEKMQ (reference sequence). V was trimmed by 4 bases and J by 4 bases, leaving 17 bases between them. This CDR3 has 15 residues. The CDR3 region has the DNA TGTGCCAGCAGCTCTTCGGGATCGGGGGCATACGAGCAGTACTTC. Its protein product is CASSSSGSGAYEQYF.

On this clonotype: Given a much more abundant clone one base away, this may be a read error. In DNA form, the CDR3 reads TGTGCCAGCAGCTTGGAAAGGGGTAACAACTATGGCTGCACCTTC. Residues: CASSLERGNNYGCTF. This chain joins TRBV5-5 and TRBJ1-2; D perhaps matches TRBD1 (5 bases). Germline V gene lookup returns CDR1 SGHKS and CDR2 YYEKEE (reference sequence). CDR3 size: 15 residues.

This clonotype was seen a few times. This chain links TRBV6-5 with TRBJ2-3; 7 bases map to TRBD2. Looked up from germline, CDR1 is MNHEY and CDR2 is SVGAGI. The ends lost 0 bases at V and 10 bases at J; junction bases unmatched: 4. CDR3 length equals 13 residues. The CDR3 reads CASSYSGGEAQYF. Written as DNA, the CDR3 is TGTGCCAGCAGTTACTCGGGGGGGGAGGCGCAGTATTTT.

The CDR3 reads CASREGTAAGELFF. For the CDR3, the DNA is TGTGCCAGCAGGGAGGGGACAGCGGCCGGGGAGCTGTTTTTT. This chain links TRBV6-1 with TRBJ2-2; a possible D gene is TRBD1 (7 bases). V gave up 6 bases and J gave up 6 bases, with 14 bases separating them. Germline V gene sequence: CDR1 MNHNS, CDR2 SASEGT. This CDR3 spans 14 amino acids.

In the case of this clonotype: An end of the junction does not agree with germline; a read error may underlie this. The rearrangement uses TRBV6-5 and TRBJ2-1; D may be TRBD1 (6 bases). The CDR3 runs 13 residues. From germline, CDR1 is MNHEY and CDR2 SVGAGI. The CDR3 bases are TGTGCCAGCAGTTCCGGACAGTACAATGTGCAGTTCTTC. Its protein product is CASSSGQYNVQFF.

This clonotype was observed many times. This chain joins TRBV4-1 and TRBJ2-5; no clear D. This CDR3 region has 16 residues. V was shortened by 0 bases and J by 5 bases, with 16 bases between the two germline ends. Germline V gives CDR1 MGHRA, CDR2 YSYEKL. CDR3 nucleotide sequence: TGCGCCAGCAGCCAAGATCTCGGGTCACCTCGGGAGACCCAGTACTTC. Encoded protein: CASSQDLGSPRETQYF.

The sample holds a few counts of this clonotype. An end of the junction differs from the germline gene, which may be a read error. The rearrangement links TRBV7-3 to TRBJ2-1; 14 nucleotides agree with TRBD2. This CDR3 is 17 amino acids long. The germline V gene has CDR1 SGHTA and CDR2 FQGTGA. CDR3 sequence reads: CASSQVGTSGRRAEQFF. In DNA, the CDR3 is TGCGCCAGCAGCCAAGTTGGGACTAGCGGGAGAAGGGCTGAGCAGTTCTTC.

The chain recombines TRBV14 with TRBJ1-1, with 8 bases aligning to TRBD1. The V gene's germline CDR1 is SGHDN and CDR2 FVKESK. The CDR3 loop spans 15 amino acids. V trimming: 0 bases; J trimming: 4 bases; junction bases outside the gene matches: 4. CDR3 nucleotides: TGTGCCAGCAGCCAAGAACTACAGGGGGTCACTGAAGCTTTCTTT. It is translated as CASSQELQGVTEAFF.

This clonotype has a count of ten or more. The rearrangement joins TRBV20-1 to TRBJ2-7; D not resolved. Germline loops: CDR1 DFQATT, CDR2 SNEGSKA (reference sequence). V was clipped by 3 bases and J by 5 bases, with 5 bases between them. The CDR3 covers 10 residues. This chain's CDR3 is CSARENEQYF. DNA of the CDR3: TGCAGTGCTAGGGAGAACGAGCAGTACTTC.

J is TRBJ2-1 and V is TRBV6-2 or TRBV6-3, with D uncertain. V shed 2 bases and J shed 7 bases, with 9 bases lying between them. The germline gives CDR1 MNHEY, CDR2 SVGEGT. CDR3 size: 13 residues. CDR3 loop: CASSYRPQNEQFF. CDR3 sequence (DNA): TGTGCCAGCAGTTACCGCCCTCAAAATGAGCAGTTCTTC.

The rearrangement joins TRBV30 to TRBJ2-2; 9 bases agree with TRBD2. The length of the CDR3 is 16 residues. V dropped 0 bases and J dropped 8; count of bases not matched to a gene: 10. Germline CDR1 GTSNPN, CDR2 SVGIG (reference sequence). The CDR3 loop is CAWSVTSGSPGGELFF. CDR3 DNA: TGTGCCTGGAGTGTGACTAGCGGTTCTCCGGGGGGGGAGCTGTTTTTT.

The rearrangement joins TRBV9 to TRBJ1-2; D is uncertain. The CDR3 extends over 14 amino acids. Trimming cost V 0 bases and J 7 bases, with 13 bases left between them. From germline, CDR1 is SGDLS and CDR2 YYNGEE. CDR3 sequence (DNA): TGTGCCAGCAGCGTAGAGGGCAGATCGAGTGGCTACACCTTC. Translating gives CASSVEGRSSGYTF.

This clonotype was counted many times. J is TRBJ2-5 and V is TRBV6-5; D ambiguous. V was cut by 8 bases and J by 2 bases, with 12 bases left in between. The CDR3 totals 13 residues. CDR1 and CDR2 from the germline V gene are MNHEY and SVGAGI. The CDR3 sequence is CASDESWQETQYF. The CDR3 DNA reads as TGTGCCAGCGACGAGAGCTGGCAAGAGACCCAGTACTTC.

In its sample, this clonotype was seen a few times. This sequence joins TRBV18 and TRBJ2-2; possible D gene TRBD2, 6 bases. Germline assignment: CDR1 KGHSH and CDR2 LQKENI. Between the trimmed V and J ends, which lost 3 bases and 3 bases, there was a span of 14 bases. The CDR3 totals 16 residues. DNA of the CDR3: TGTGCCAGCTCACCTCCTCTCGGGAGCGACACCGGGGAGCTGTTTTTT. This translates into CASSPPLGSDTGELFF.

This clonotype showed up many times. The chain links TRBV11-2 to TRBJ2-3, with D uncertain. The CDR3 extends over 14 amino acids. Germline loops: CDR1 SGHAT, CDR2 FQNNGV. V dropped 4 bases and J dropped 4 bases, with 12 bases sitting between them. The CDR3 DNA reads as TGTGCCAGCAGCTCCCTCGACCCGGCAGATACGCAGTATTTT. Translated: CASSSLDPADTQYF.

This chain joins TRBV7-9 and TRBJ2-1, with TRBD2 identical over 9 bases. Trimming cost V 2 bases and J 2 bases; bases outside gene matches: 4. The CDR3 length is 16 residues. Germline V gene sequence: CDR1 SEHNR, CDR2 FQNEAQ (reference sequence). CDR3: CASSLIGLAPYNEQFF. The CDR3, as DNA: TGTGCCAGCAGCTTAATCGGACTAGCGCCCTACAATGAGCAGTTCTTC.

This clonotype appeared many times. The chain joins TRBV2 to TRBJ2-3, with a possible D match to TRBD2 (6 bases). Germline assignment: CDR1 SNHLY and CDR2 FYNNEI. V was trimmed by 6 bases and J by 2 bases, leaving 21 bases between them. This CDR3 is built from 17 residues. CDR3 DNA sequence: TGTGCCAGCAGACCGAGCCTGACGGGAGATAACACAGATACGCAGTATTTT. It is translated as CASRPSLTGDNTDTQYF. Variable domain in full (rest from reference TRBV2 and TRBJ2-3): EPEVTQTPSHQVTQMGQEVILRCVPISNHLYFYWYRQILGQKVEFLVSFYNNEISEKSEIFDDQFSVERPDGSNFTLKIRSTKLEDSAMYFCASRPSLTGDNTDTQYFGPGTRLTVL.

This clonotype has at least ten counts. V usage is TRBV20-1 and J usage is TRBJ2-3; the match to TRBD2 covers 8 bases. With 3 bases clipped from V and 1 base from J, the junction kept 9 bases outside the gene matches. Germline-derived CDR1 and CDR2 are DFQATT and SNEGSKA (reference sequence). The CDR3 is made up of 16 amino acids. The CDR3 nucleotides read TGCAGTGCTAGTTCCCAGCGGGAGTCGGGCACAGATACGCAGTATTTT. Amino acid sequence: CSASSQRESGTDTQYF.